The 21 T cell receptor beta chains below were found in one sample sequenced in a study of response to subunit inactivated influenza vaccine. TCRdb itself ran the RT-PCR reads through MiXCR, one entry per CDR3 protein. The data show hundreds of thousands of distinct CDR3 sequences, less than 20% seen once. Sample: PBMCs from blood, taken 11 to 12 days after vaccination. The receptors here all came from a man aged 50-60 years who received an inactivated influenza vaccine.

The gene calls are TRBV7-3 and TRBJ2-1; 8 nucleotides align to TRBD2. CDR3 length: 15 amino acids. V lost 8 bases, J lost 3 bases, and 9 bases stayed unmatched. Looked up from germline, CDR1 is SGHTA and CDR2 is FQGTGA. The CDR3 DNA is TGTGCCAGCCGCCTAGAAGCGGGGGACTACAATGAGCAGTTCTTC. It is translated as CASRLEAGDYNEQFF.

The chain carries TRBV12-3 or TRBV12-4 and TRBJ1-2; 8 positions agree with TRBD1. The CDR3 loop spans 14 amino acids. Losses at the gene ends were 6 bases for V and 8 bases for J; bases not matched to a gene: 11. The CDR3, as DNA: TGTGCCAGCAGGGCGGGACAGGCGTATAGGGGCTACACCTTC. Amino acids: CASRAGQAYRGYTF.

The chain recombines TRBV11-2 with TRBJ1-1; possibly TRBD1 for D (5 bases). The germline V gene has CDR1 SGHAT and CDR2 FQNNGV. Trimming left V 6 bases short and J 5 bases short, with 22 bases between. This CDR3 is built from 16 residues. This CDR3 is CASSQVWGDWRTEAFF. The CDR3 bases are TGTGCCAGCAGTCAGGTGTGGGGGGATTGGAGGACTGAAGCTTTCTTT.

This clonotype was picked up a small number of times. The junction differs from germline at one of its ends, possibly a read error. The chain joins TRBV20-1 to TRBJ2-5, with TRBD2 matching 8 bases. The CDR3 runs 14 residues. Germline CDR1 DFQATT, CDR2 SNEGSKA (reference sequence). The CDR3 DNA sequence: TGCAGTGCTCTTTCGGGACTAGGGCAAGAGACTCAGTACTTC. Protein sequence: CSALSGLGQETQYF.

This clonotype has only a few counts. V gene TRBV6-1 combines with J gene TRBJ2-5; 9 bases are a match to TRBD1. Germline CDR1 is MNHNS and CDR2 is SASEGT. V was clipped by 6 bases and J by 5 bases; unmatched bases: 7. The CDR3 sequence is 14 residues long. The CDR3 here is CASSQQGTGETQYF. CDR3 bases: TGTGCCAGCAGCCAACAGGGGACAGGGGAGACCCAGTACTTC.

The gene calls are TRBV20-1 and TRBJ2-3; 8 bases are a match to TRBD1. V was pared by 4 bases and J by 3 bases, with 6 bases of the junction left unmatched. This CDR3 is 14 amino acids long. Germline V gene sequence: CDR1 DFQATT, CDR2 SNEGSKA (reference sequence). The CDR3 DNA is TGCAGTGCTATTCGACAGGGGCTAACAGATACGCAGTATTTT. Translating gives CSAIRQGLTDTQYF.

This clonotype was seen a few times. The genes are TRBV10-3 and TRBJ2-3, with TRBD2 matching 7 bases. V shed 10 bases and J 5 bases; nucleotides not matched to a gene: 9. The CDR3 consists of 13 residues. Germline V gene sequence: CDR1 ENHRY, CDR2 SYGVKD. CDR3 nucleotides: TGTGCCACTGGACCCGCGGGGGAAGATACGCAGTATTTT. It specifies CATGPAGEDTQYF.

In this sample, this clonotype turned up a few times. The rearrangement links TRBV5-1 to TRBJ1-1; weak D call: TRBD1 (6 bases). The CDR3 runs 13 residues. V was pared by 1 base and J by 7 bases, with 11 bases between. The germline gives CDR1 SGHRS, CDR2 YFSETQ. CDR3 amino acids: CASSLTQGLEAFF. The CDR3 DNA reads TGCGCCAGCAGCTTGACACAGGGTCTTGAAGCTTTCTTT.

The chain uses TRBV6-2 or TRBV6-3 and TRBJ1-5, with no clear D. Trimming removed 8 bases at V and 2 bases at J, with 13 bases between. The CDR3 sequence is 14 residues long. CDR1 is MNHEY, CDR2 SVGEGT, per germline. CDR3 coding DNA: TGTGCCAGCGACCCCACGGACCGCAATCAGCCCCAGCATTTT. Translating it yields CASDPTDRNQPQHF.

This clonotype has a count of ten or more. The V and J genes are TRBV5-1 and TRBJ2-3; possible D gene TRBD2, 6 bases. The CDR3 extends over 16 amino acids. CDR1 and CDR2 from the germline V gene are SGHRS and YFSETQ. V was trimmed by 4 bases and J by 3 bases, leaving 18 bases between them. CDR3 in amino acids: CASSLTSSRGTDTQYF. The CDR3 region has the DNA TGCGCCAGCAGCCTTACTAGCTCTCGGGGTACAGATACGCAGTATTTT.

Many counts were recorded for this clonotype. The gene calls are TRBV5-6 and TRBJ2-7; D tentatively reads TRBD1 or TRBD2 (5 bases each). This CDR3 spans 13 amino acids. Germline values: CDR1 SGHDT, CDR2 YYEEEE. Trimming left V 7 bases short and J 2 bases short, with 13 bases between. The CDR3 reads CASGRDGTYEQYF. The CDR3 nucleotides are TGTGCCAGCGGCCGGGACGGCACCTACGAGCAGTACTTC. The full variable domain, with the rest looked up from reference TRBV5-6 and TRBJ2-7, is DAGVTQSPTHLIKTRGQQVTLRCSPKSGHDTVSWYQQALGQGPQFIFQYYEEEERQRGNFPDRFSGHQFPNYSSELNVNALLLGDSALYLCASGRDGTYEQYFGPGTRLTVT.

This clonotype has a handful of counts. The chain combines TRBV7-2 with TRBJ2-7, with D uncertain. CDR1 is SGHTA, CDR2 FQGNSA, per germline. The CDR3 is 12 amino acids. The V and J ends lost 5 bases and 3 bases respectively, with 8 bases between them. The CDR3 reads CASSVEYYEQYF. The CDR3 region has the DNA TGTGCCAGCAGCGTAGAGTACTACGAGCAGTACTTC.

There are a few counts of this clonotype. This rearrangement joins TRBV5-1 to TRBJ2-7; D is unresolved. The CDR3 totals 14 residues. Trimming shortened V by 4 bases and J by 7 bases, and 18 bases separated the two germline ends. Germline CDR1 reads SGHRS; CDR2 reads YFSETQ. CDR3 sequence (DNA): TGCGCCAGCAGCGCAACCTGGGAAGCGCGAGAGCAGTACTTC. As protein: CASSATWEAREQYF.

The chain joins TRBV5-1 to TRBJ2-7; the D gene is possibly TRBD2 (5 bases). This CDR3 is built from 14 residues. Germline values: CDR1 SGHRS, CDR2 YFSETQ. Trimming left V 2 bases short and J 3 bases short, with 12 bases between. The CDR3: CASSFDRESYEQYF. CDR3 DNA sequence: TGCGCCAGCAGCTTCGACCGGGAAAGCTACGAGCAGTACTTC.

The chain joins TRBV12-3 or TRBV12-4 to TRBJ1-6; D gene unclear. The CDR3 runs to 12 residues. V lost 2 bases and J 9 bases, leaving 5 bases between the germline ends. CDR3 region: CASSLTVSPLHF. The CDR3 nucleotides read TGTGCCAGCAGTTTAACCGTTTCACCCCTCCACTTT.

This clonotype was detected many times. CDR3 in DNA: TGCGCCAGCAGCTGGTGGAGGAAATTAGGCGATCAGCCCCAGCATTTT. As protein: CASSWWRKLGDQPQHF. This rearrangement joins TRBV5-1 to TRBJ1-5; D unresolved. The CDR3 runs 16 residues. Germline CDR1 SGHRS, CDR2 YFSETQ. Trimming removed 3 bases from V and 5 bases from J, with 18 bases in between.

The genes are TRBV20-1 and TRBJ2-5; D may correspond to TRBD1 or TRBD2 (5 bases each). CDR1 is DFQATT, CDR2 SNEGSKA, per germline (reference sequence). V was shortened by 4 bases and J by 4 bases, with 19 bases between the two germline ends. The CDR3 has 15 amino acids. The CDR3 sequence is CSATPGTAKGETQYF. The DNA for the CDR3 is TGCAGTGCTACCCCCGGGACCGCGAAGGGAGAGACCCAGTACTTC.

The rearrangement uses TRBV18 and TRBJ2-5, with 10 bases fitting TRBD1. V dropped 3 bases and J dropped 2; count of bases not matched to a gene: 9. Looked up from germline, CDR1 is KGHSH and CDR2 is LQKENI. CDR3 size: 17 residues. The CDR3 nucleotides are TGTGCCAGCTCACCTAACCGGGACAGGGGAGTGCAAGAGACCCAGTACTTC. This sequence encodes CASSPNRDRGVQETQYF.

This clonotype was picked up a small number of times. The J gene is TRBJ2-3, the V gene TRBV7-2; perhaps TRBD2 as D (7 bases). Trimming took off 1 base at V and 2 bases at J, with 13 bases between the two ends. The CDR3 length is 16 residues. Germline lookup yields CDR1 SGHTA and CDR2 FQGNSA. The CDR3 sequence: CASSLVRGANTDTQYF. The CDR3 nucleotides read TGTGCCAGCAGCTTAGTACGGGGGGCGAACACAGATACGCAGTATTTT.

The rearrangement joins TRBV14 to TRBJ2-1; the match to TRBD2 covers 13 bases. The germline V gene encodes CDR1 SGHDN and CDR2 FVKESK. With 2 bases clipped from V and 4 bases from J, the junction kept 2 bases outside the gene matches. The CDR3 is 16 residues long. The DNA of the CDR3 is TGTGCCAGCAGCCAACTGGGACTAGCGGGGTACAATGAGCAGTTCTTC. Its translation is CASSQLGLAGYNEQFF. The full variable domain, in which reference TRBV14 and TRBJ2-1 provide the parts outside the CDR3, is EAGVTQFPSHSVIEKGQTVTLRCDPISGHDNLYWYRRVMGKEIKFLLHFVKESKQDESGMPNNRFLAERTGGTYSTLKVQPAELEDSGVYFCASSQLGLAGYNEQFFGPGTRLTVL.

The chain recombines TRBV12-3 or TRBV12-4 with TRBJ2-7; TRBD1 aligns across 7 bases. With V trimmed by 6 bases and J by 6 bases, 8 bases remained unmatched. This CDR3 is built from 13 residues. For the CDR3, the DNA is TGTGCCAGCAGCCCGGACAGGTGGAGCGAGCAGTACTTC. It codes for CASSPDRWSEQYF.